This T cell receptor (beta chain) derives from a study of shared clonotypes between healthy human individuals. V gave up 2 bases and J gave up 2 bases; unmatched junction bases: 13. The CDR3 spans 18 residues. Germline V CDR1 and CDR2: SGDLS, YYNGEE. Several immunoSEQ plates received, in even portions, the genomic DNA of each subset. Using immunoSEQ multiplex PCR, the repertoire was profiled, and TCRdb retains in-frame clones only, with some absent. The table shows about 120,000 clones, with around 68% occurring only once. The donors, all of them Caucasian adults, lived in Nashville, Tennessee. The CD8 memory fraction combined CD45RO+ cells with TemRA cells (CCR7-negative CD45RA+). Study-level results: Compared with clonotypes that all four donors shared, non-shared clonotypes had lower generation probabilities.

Notes on this clone: Its antigen is currently unknown.

The chain joins TRBV9 to TRBJ1-3, with 7 positions matching TRBD1. This sequence originates from a woman in her 30s in good health. Sequences were obtained from memory CD8+ T cells sorted from blood. Subset meaning: CD45RO+ cells pooled with CCR7-negative TemRA cells. In DNA, the CDR3 is TGTGCCAGCAGCGTTCCGCAAGAGGAGGGGGCGGCTGGAAACACCATATATTTT. Protein product: CASSVPQEEGAAGNTIYF.